There are a few counts of the clone carrying this TCR beta chain. This CDR3 has 16 residues. V was cut by 1 base and J by 10 bases, with 17 bases left in between. Germline values: CDR1 SEHNR, CDR2 FQNEAQ (reference sequence). From the RT-PCR reads, TCRdb called clonotypes with MiXCR, one entry per CDR3 protein. The table shows 650,000 to 800,000 distinct CDR3 sequences, with 12% to 15% occurring only once. The TCR originated in a female donor in good health, serving as a healthy control. This rearrangement joins TRBV7-9 to TRBJ1-6, with D uncertain. The sequencing sample was made of memory CD4+ T cells from blood. The CDR3 reads CASSLDRRLSGSPLHF. CDR3 DNA: TGTGCCAGCAGCTTAGATCGGCGCCTGAGTGGCTCACCCCTCCACTTT.